The present T cell receptor beta chain was sequenced within a study of T cells in Graves' hyperthyroidism and ophthalmopathy. Findings of the study overall: Peripheral blood also featured most of the thyroid clonotypes expanded above 0.001. A model built on 13 V-J features separated ophthalmopathy from stable hyperthyroidism.

RNA transcripts served as the template for amplifying TCR beta CDR3 regions. The TCR CDR3 first-round RT-PCR relied on the HTBI primer set. TCRdb re-derived calls from the multiplex PCR reads in MiXCR, one entry per CDR3 protein. The sample includes 350,000 to 450,000 distinct CDR3 sequences, roughly 14% seen only once; the top ten take approximately 11%. With 4 bases removed from V and 0 bases from J, the gap between germline ends came to 7 bases. Germline V CDR1 and CDR2: SQVTM, ANQGSEA. This CDR3 comprises 12 residues. Diagnosing involved the use of clinical symptoms, serum thyroxine and TRAb, thyroid ultrasound and orbital computed tomography. PBMCs stemmed from approximately 10 ml fresh peripheral blood. This clonotype was seen ten or more times. Its antigen is as yet unknown.

The chain combines TRBV29-1 with TRBJ2-7; D is uncertain. The origin of this receptor is a woman aged 60-75 years with Graves' hyperthyroidism. The specimen was blood. CDR3 residues: CSVATASYEQYF. The CDR3 region has the DNA TGCAGCGTTGCAACAGCCTCCTACGAGCAGTACTTC.